A selection of T cell receptor beta chains follows, all from one sample in a study of blood T cell repertoires in COVID-19. Here immunoSEQ multiplex PCR was the method, and the copy in TCRdb shows in-frame clones only, minus some. This sample has 250,000 or so clones, with around nine tenths found just once. Sequenced input: peripheral blood. These receptors all come from a woman in her 70s with active or convalescent COVID-19. Each CDR3 is given with its conserved first and last residue. D genes are given only for firm matches. Rows give clone size only sometimes, using once, few, many, or a class for an expanded clone.

DNA	CDR3	size	V	J	D
TGTGCCAGCAGTTACTCAACAGGGGACACTGAAGCTTTCTTT	CASSYSTGDTEAFF	-	TRBV6-5	TRBJ1-1	TRBD1
TGTGCCAGCAGCTCGGGACAGTTCAACACTGAAGCTTTCTTT	CASSSGQFNTEAFF	-	TRBV7-9	TRBJ1-1	TRBD1
TGTGCCAGTAGTATTCGGCAGGGGATGACCGGGGAGCTGTTTTTT	CASSIRQGMTGELFF	-	TRBV19	TRBJ2-2	-
TGTGCCAGCACCCGGGAGGGGGCCTCCGAAGCTTTCTTT	CASTREGASEAFF	-	TRBV6-6	TRBJ1-1	TRBD1
TGTGCCAGCAGCGCAGGGGGTATATTTGAAAAACTGTTTTTT	CASSAGGIFEKLFF	-	TRBV3-1/TRBV3-2	TRBJ1-4	TRBD1
TGTGCCAGCAGTACCCAGTCCAATCAGCCCCAGCATTTT	CASSTQSNQPQHF	-	TRBV6-4	TRBJ1-5	-
TGTGCCAGCAGTACAGGTTCCCTCGCCATAGGGGAGCTGTTTTTT	CASSTGSLAIGELFF	many	TRBV6-2/TRBV6-3	TRBJ2-2	-
TGTGCCAGCAGTGGCTCAACCGTATTAGGGGGAACTAATGAAAAACTGTTTTTT	CASSGSTVLGGTNEKLFF	few	TRBV6-1	TRBJ1-4	-
TGCGCCAGCAGCGCGGACGGGGGGCCGGTGGAGACCCAGTACTTC	CASSADGGPVETQYF	-	TRBV5-1	TRBJ2-5	-
TGTGCCAGCAGCTTGGGGACAGGGAACACTGAAGCTTTCTTT	CASSLGTGNTEAFF	few	TRBV5-4	TRBJ1-1	TRBD1
TGTGCCAGTAGTCCCTCCCATCCCCGGAGTGAAGCTTTCTTT	CASSPSHPRSEAFF	-	TRBV19	TRBJ1-1	-
TGTGCCTCCTCGGTGGGCATGAACACTGAAGCTTTCTTT	CASSVGMNTEAFF	-	TRBV19	TRBJ1-1	-
TGTGCCAGCAGCCAAGGACAGGGTGGCTACACCTTC	CASSQGQGGYTF	-	TRBV3-1/TRBV3-2	TRBJ1-2	TRBD1
TGCAGCGCTACTGAGACTAGCGGGGGGAACGGGGAGCTGTTTTTT	CSATETSGGNGELFF	-	TRBV20-1	TRBJ2-2	TRBD2
TGCGCCAGCAGCCATTACAGGGGGACTCAGCCCCAGCATTTT	CASSHYRGTQPQHF	once	TRBV4-3	TRBJ1-5	TRBD1
TGTGCCAGCAGTTTGCTAACCGGGACAGGCGCCTACGAGCAGTACTTC	CASSLLTGTGAYEQYF	once	TRBV27	TRBJ2-7	TRBD1
TGTGCCAGCAGTTTCCCGGCGGGTGAGCAGTTCTTC	CASSFPAGEQFF	-	TRBV5-5	TRBJ2-1	-
TGCGCCAGCAGCGTGACAGGGGGCCGAAACACCGGGGAGCTGTTTTTT	CASSVTGGRNTGELFF	-	TRBV5-1	TRBJ2-2	TRBD1